This is a list of T cell receptor beta chains from one sample in a study of T-cell memory formation after mild COVID-19. TCRdb re-called the 5' RACE reads through MiXCR, storing one row per CDR3 protein. Of about 560,000 distinct CDR3 sequences listed, 15% to 20% were seen once; the top ten hold about 8.1%. The source material was PBMCs or a T cell subset sorted from them (not recorded which). These receptors all stem from an adult woman who had mild COVID-19 (a few samples of this study predate the infection). Cell type and time point are not known. Each CDR3 is given with its conserved first and last residue. The order of the fields is J gene, clone size, V gene, D gene, CDR3 DNA, CDR3 protein. D genes are given only for firm matches. The size entry is marked missing in some rows and otherwise reads once, few, many or a size class.

TRBJ2-3 NA TRBV11-2 NA TGTGCCAGCAGCCTTGGGCGCGGTCTAAGCACAGATACGCAGTATTTT CASSLGRGLSTDTQYF
TRBJ1-1 once TRBV6-5 NA TGTGCCAGCAGTTACCGGCGGGAAGCTTTCTTT CASSYRREAFF
TRBJ2-3 few TRBV6-5 NA TGTGCCAGCAGTTTAGTAGCGGTGAGCACAGATACGCAGTATTTT CASSLVAVSTDTQYF
TRBJ1-2 NA TRBV5-1 TRBD1 TGCGCCAGCACCACTTCCGGGACAGGGGGCTTCTATGGCTACACCTTC CASTTSGTGGFYGYTF
TRBJ1-6 NA TRBV7-2 TRBD1 TGTGCCAGCAGCTGGGTGGGGACAGGGGGCGCAAATTCACCCCTCCACTTT CASSWVGTGGANSPLHF
TRBJ1-1 NA TRBV29-1 NA TGCAGCGTTGATGTTAGTCAGACACGCACCGAAGCTTTCTTT CSVDVSQTRTEAFF
TRBJ2-1 few TRBV7-9 NA TGTGCCAGCACCCCACCGGGACGGAGCTCCTACAATGAGCAGTTCTTC CASTPPGRSSYNEQFF
TRBJ1-2 NA TRBV11-2 NA TGTGCCAGCAGCTCCCGGCATTCTTGGGCCCCAATAAATGGCTACACCTTC CASSSRHSWAPINGYTF
TRBJ2-2 few TRBV5-1 NA TGCGCCAGCAGCATAAATCCTGACGGGGCGGTCACCGGGGAGCTGTTTTTT CASSINPDGAVTGELFF
TRBJ2-5 NA TRBV2 TRBD2 TGTGCCACCGTTCGCGGGAGCGGGGATCAAGAGACCCAGTACTTC CATVRGSGDQETQYF
TRBJ1-4 NA TRBV27 TRBD1 TGTGCCAGCAGATATGACGGGACAGGGCATGAAAAACTGTTTTTT CASRYDGTGHEKLFF
TRBJ2-2 NA TRBV7-9 NA TGTGCCAGCAGCCCAGTTGGGAAGACCGGGGAGCTGTTTTTT CASSPVGKTGELFF
TRBJ2-3 many TRBV9 NA TGTGCCAGCAGCGTAGAAGGTCGCACAGATACGCAGTATTTT CASSVEGRTDTQYF
TRBJ1-1 NA TRBV7-8 TRBD1 TGTGCCAGCAGCCCGCCGACAGGGAAGCATGAAGCTTTCTTT CASSPPTGKHEAFF
TRBJ2-2 few TRBV29-1 NA TGCAGCGCCGGACAGACGAACACCGGGGAGCTGTTTTTT CSAGQTNTGELFF
TRBJ2-3 NA TRBV9 NA TGTGCCAGCAGCGTAAGCCCGCGGAGCACAGATACGCAGTATTTT CASSVSPRSTDTQYF
TRBJ1-4 NA TRBV6-6 NA TGTGCCAGCAGACACGGACATTCCGGCCCAAATGAAAAACTGTTTTTT CASRHGHSGPNEKLFF
TRBJ2-1 few TRBV9 TRBD2 TGTGCCAGCAGCGTAGACGTAGCGGGGGGGCTCGCTGAGCAGTTCTTC CASSVDVAGGLAEQFF
TRBJ2-5 NA TRBV10-3 TRBD2 TGTGCCATCAGTCCCCGTGCCAGCGGGGGGGAAGAGACCCAGTACTTC CAISPRASGGEETQYF
TRBJ1-1 NA TRBV5-8 NA TGTGACAGCAGCTTATATTTAGGGACTGAAGCTTTCTTT CDSSLYLGTEAFF
TRBJ2-3 NA TRBV7-9 TRBD1 TGTGCCAGCAGCCTGCCACAGGGGGGCACAGATACGCAGTATTTT CASSLPQGGTDTQYF
TRBJ2-7 NA TRBV29-1 NA TGCAGCGTTGAAGATCCCCGCAGGGCGAACGTCCCCTACGAGCAGTACTTC CSVEDPRRANVPYEQYF
TRBJ2-1 NA TRBV10-3 NA TGTGCCACCGCCCACAGGGCGGTGAGCTCCTACAATGAGCAGTTCTTC CATAHRAVSSYNEQFF
TRBJ2-3 NA TRBV2 TRBD1 TGTGCCAGCACCGTGACAGGGTCTTTCACAGATACGCAGTATTTT CASTVTGSFTDTQYF
TRBJ2-5 few TRBV7-6 TRBD1 TGTGCCAGCAGGGCTGACAGGGGTTCGTTGGAGACCCAGTACTTC CASRADRGSLETQYF
TRBJ1-6 NA TRBV19 NA TGTGCCACCCAGGCACAAAATAATTCACCCCTCCACTTT CATQAQNNSPLHF
TRBJ2-1 few TRBV7-6 TRBD2 TGTGCCAGCAGCTTCGGACTAGCGGACAATGAGCAGTTCTTC CASSFGLADNEQFF
TRBJ2-3 NA TRBV6-9 TRBD2 TGTGCCAGCGACTCCGAGGGACTAGCGGGAAGTACGCAGTATTTT CASDSEGLAGSTQYF
TRBJ2-1 NA TRBV5-4 NA TGTGCCAGCAGTGACGGGGGAGTCCGTCACAATGAGCAGTTCTTC CASSDGGVRHNEQFF
TRBJ1-1 NA TRBV5-1 NA TGCGCCAGCAGCGTGCGGGGGCAGGGGACTGAAGCTTTCTTT CASSVRGQGTEAFF
TRBJ1-5 few TRBV9 NA TGTGCCAGCAGCGTCTACTGGCTGGGGAATCAGCCCCAGCATTTT CASSVYWLGNQPQHF
TRBJ2-1 many TRBV5-1 NA TGCGCCAGCAGGCCTTACGGAGGCTCCTACAATGAGCAGTTCTTC CASRPYGGSYNEQFF
TRBJ1-5 few TRBV4-1 NA TGCGCCAGCAGCCAAGATGTGGGGACACCCAGCAATCAGCCCCAGCATTTT CASSQDVGTPSNQPQHF
TRBJ2-2 NA TRBV12-3/TRBV12-4 NA TGTGCCAGCAGTGTGGACACAAACACCGGGGAGCTGTTTTTT CASSVDTNTGELFF
TRBJ2-5 NA TRBV11-2 TRBD2 TGTGCCAGCAGCTTAGATTCAGCGGGGGGGTCGGAGACCCAGTACTTC CASSLDSAGGSETQYF
TRBJ1-5 NA TRBV12-3/TRBV12-4 NA TGTGCCAGCAGTTTATACCGTGGAAGTCAGCCCCAGCATTTT CASSLYRGSQPQHF
TRBJ2-7 NA TRBV2 NA TGTGCCAGCAGTGACGGGCGTTCCTACGAGCAGTACTTC CASSDGRSYEQYF
TRBJ2-7 NA TRBV29-1 NA TGCAGCGTTGGGGCCTGGTACGAGCAGTACTTC CSVGAWYEQYF
TRBJ2-7 once TRBV5-4 TRBD2 TGTGCCAGCAGCTTGTTCACTAGCGACTACGAGCAGTACTTC CASSLFTSDYEQYF
TRBJ2-3 NA TRBV28 TRBD2 TGTGCCAGCAGGGTGGGACTAGCGGGACCACGAGATACGCAGTATTTT CASRVGLAGPRDTQYF
TRBJ2-3 few TRBV7-9 NA TGTGCCAGCAGCAAACGGGAAGATACGCAGTATTTT CASSKREDTQYF
TRBJ1-1 NA TRBV7-2 NA TGTGCCAGCAGCCCTTCTCTGATTAGGGACACTGAAGCTTTCTTT CASSPSLIRDTEAFF